A single sample is the source of the 17 T cell receptor beta chains below, sequenced in a study of long-term antiretroviral therapy in people with HIV. Sequencing used immunoSEQ v3.0 at survey level. The data were produced by immunoSEQ multiplex PCR, yet TCRdb's version contains in-frame clones alone and is incomplete. The data contain 15,000 to 20,000 clones, roughly 72% of them singletons. This specimen consisted of unsorted PBMCs, obtained 2.2 years after starting antiretroviral therapy. All receptors derive from a man aged 50-59 years with HIV.

The V gene is TRBV5-1, the J gene TRBJ2-1; 9 nucleotides align to TRBD2. The germline V gene has CDR1 SGHRS and CDR2 YFSETQ. The trim removed 0 bases at V and 8 bases at J, leaving 9 bases unmatched. The CDR3 sequence is 16 residues long. The CDR3 sequence: CASSLGASGNRDEQFF. The CDR3 DNA is TGCGCCAGCAGCTTGGGGGCTAGCGGGAATCGGGATGAGCAGTTCTTC.

The gene calls are TRBV6-6 and TRBJ1-1, with D maybe TRBD1 (5 bases). This CDR3 contains 14 residues. Germline CDR1 and CDR2: MNHNY and SVGAGI (reference sequence). Between the trimmed V and J ends, which lost 7 bases and 4 bases, there was a span of 16 bases. The chain's CDR3 is CASIRGQGGTEAFF. The DNA for the CDR3 is TGTGCCAGCATCCGAGGGCAGGGTGGCACTGAAGCTTTCTTT.

The genes are TRBV10-1 and TRBJ2-2; D is ambiguous. The V and J ends lost 9 bases and 1 base respectively, with 12 bases between them. Looked up from germline, CDR1 is WNHNN and CDR2 is SYGVQD (reference sequence). The length of the CDR3 is 14 residues. CDR3 residues: CARRWQQNTGELFF. The CDR3, as DNA: TGCGCCAGGAGGTGGCAGCAGAACACCGGGGAGCTGTTTTTT.

This chain links TRBV7-2 with TRBJ1-1; D perhaps matches TRBD1 (5 bases). V gave up 2 bases and J gave up 4 bases, with 8 bases separating them. This CDR3 is 13 amino acids long. Per germline, CDR1 SGHTA and CDR2 FQGNSA. CDR3 loop: CASSLRGGTEAFF. The CDR3 region has the DNA TGTGCCAGCAGCTTAAGGGGCGGCACTGAAGCTTTCTTT.

This sequence joins TRBV7-2 and TRBJ2-7, with TRBD2 matching 15 bases. CDR1 is SGHTA, CDR2 FQGNSA, per germline. The CDR3 is 16 amino acids. After removal of 5 bases from V and 2 bases from J, the junction contained 4 bases not matched to a gene. For the CDR3, the DNA is TGTGCCAGCAGCGGTAGGACTAGCGGGAGGGCCTACGAGCAGTACTTC. It translates to CASSGRTSGRAYEQYF.

The chain combines TRBV4-2 with TRBJ2-5, with TRBD1 identical over 8 bases. The CDR3 spans 17 residues. J lost 5 bases, V lost 1 base, and 12 bases had no gene match. In germline, CDR1 is LGHNA, CDR2 YNFKEQ. The DNA of the CDR3 is TGTGCCAGCAGCCAAGGGATCGGGACAGGAGGAAAGGAGACCCAGTACTTC. Translation gives CASSQGIGTGGKETQYF.

V and J are TRBV11-1 and TRBJ1-6; 9 nucleotides align to TRBD1. Germline V lookup: CDR1 SGHAT, CDR2 FQDESV (reference sequence). The CDR3 sequence is 14 residues long. J was trimmed by 10 bases and V by 5 bases; bases with no gene match: 6. The CDR3 here is CASSEQGARSPLHF. The CDR3 DNA is TGTGCCAGCAGCGAACAGGGGGCTCGATCACCCCTCCACTTT.

The genes are TRBV6-1 and TRBJ1-2; the D is unclear. Between the trimmed V and J ends, which lost 0 bases and 7 bases, there was a span of 12 bases. CDR3 length: 14 residues. Germline CDR1 MNHNS, CDR2 SASEGT. The CDR3 loop is CASSEARTRLGYTF. CDR3 nucleotide sequence: TGTGCCAGCAGTGAAGCGAGAACACGGCTTGGCTACACCTTC.

This chain uses TRBV2 with TRBJ1-3; 7 bases align to TRBD1. Trimming took 5 bases from V and 0 from J; bases not matched to a gene: 7. The CDR3 is 16 residues long. Germline V lookup: CDR1 SNHLY, CDR2 FYNNEI. The CDR3 DNA is TGTGCCAGCAGTAGGACAGGTCAAAACTCTGGAAACACCATATATTTT. This translates into CASSRTGQNSGNTIYF.

This rearrangement joins TRBV6-5 to TRBJ2-2; D uncertain. Germline V CDR1 and CDR2: MNHEY, SVGAGI. Trimming cost V 5 bases and J 8 bases, with 21 bases left between them. The CDR3 loop spans 16 amino acids. DNA of the CDR3: TGTGCCAGCAGTAACTGGGAAGGTTTGGGTTTGGGGGAGCTGTTTTTT. Translation: CASSNWEGLGLGELFF.

This chain connects TRBV5-4 to TRBJ2-7, with 8 positions matching TRBD2. Germline V gene data show CDR1 as SGHNT and CDR2 as YYREEE (reference sequence). This CDR3 has 17 residues. J was trimmed by 5 bases and V by 0 bases; bases with no gene match: 13. The CDR3 is CASSLAGGAGAPHEQYF. CDR3 nucleotide sequence: TGTGCCAGCAGCTTGGCCGGGGGGGCGGGAGCCCCCCACGAGCAGTACTTC.

Concerning this clone itself: A read error may produce the germline difference seen at one junction end. The chain recombines TRBV7-2 with TRBJ1-3, with a weak D call TRBD1 (5 bases). CDR1 SGHTA and CDR2 FQGNSA come from the germline V gene. The CDR3 is 12 amino acids. In nucleotides, the CDR3 is TGTGCCAGCACCTTAAGCGGGGGTGTCATATATTTT. This codes for CASTLSGGVIYF.

The rearrangement uses TRBV6-6 and TRBJ2-7; TRBD1 matches at 9 bases. This CDR3 comprises 15 residues. V shed 4 bases, J shed 3 bases, and the junction held 7 bases outside the gene matches. From germline, CDR1 is MNHNY and CDR2 SVGAGI (reference sequence). In DNA, the CDR3 is TGTGCCAGCAGTTCGCCGGGACAGGGCGTCTACGAGCAGTACTTC. Its protein product is CASSSPGQGVYEQYF.

The genes are TRBV19 and TRBJ2-3; the D gene is possibly TRBD2 (6 bases). CDR1 is LNHDA and CDR2 is SQIVND in the germline V gene (reference sequence). Trimming shortened V by 5 bases and J by 2 bases, and 11 bases separated the two germline ends. The CDR3 length is 14 residues. The DNA for the CDR3 is TGTGCCAGTAGTTTCGGGAGTTACACAGATACGCAGTATTTT. It yields the protein CASSFGSYTDTQYF.

The rearrangement uses TRBV7-6 and TRBJ2-7; D is possibly TRBD2 (5 bases). Germline V gene lookup returns CDR1 SGHVS and CDR2 FNYEAQ. CDR3 length equals 15 residues. V lost 5 bases and J lost 0, with 14 bases in between. The CDR3 here is CASSPKRLISYEQYF. The CDR3 region has the DNA TGTGCCAGCAGCCCCAAGCGGCTTATCTCCTACGAGCAGTACTTC.

This clone has a handful of counts. The rearrangement links TRBV6-5 to TRBJ2-7; D is undetermined. The CDR3 is 13 residues long. V lost 6 bases to trimming and J lost 1 base, with 10 bases between them. Germline CDR1 reads MNHEY; CDR2 reads SVGAGI. CDR3 bases: TGTGCCAGCAGAGGCCCGGGTTCCTACGAGCAGTACTTC. Residues: CASRGPGSYEQYF.

The CDR3 sequence is CASSPRGADTQYF. The CDR3 coding sequence is TGTGCCAGCAGCCCGCGGGGGGCCGATACGCAGTATTTT. V is TRBV7-2 and J is TRBJ2-3; TRBD2 agrees at 8 bases. Germline CDR1 reads SGHTA; CDR2 reads FQGNSA. The CDR3 is 13 amino acids. Trimming at V came to 5 bases and at J to 6 bases, leaving 4 bases not matched to a gene.